This passage covers 22 T cell receptor beta chains from one sample sequenced in a study of T-cell memory formation after mild COVID-19. TCRdb reprocessed the 5' RACE reads with MiXCR, giving one entry per CDR3 protein. The data show around 340,000 distinct CDR3 sequences, with approximately 13% seen just once and about a fifth held by the top ten. Material for sequencing was PBMCs or a T cell subset sorted from them (not recorded which). The source of these receptors is a man aged 18-30 years who had mild COVID-19 (a few samples of this study predate the infection). Cell type and time point are not known.

This clonotype was picked up a small number of times. The rearrangement joins TRBV23-1 to TRBJ1-1; possible D gene TRBD1, 5 bases. TRBV23-1 is an open reading frame, and its role is uncertain. V shed 9 bases and J shed 11 bases, with 13 bases lying between them. This CDR3 comprises 10 residues. The CDR3 reads CARLGGMAFF. CDR3 nucleotide sequence: TGCGCCAGACTCGGGGGGATGGCTTTCTTT.

At least ten counts were recorded for this clonotype. V is TRBV7-2 and J is TRBJ2-1; no clear D. Trimming shortened V by 8 bases and J by 4 bases, and 12 bases separated the two germline ends. Germline V gene sequence: CDR1 SGHTA, CDR2 FQGNSA. This CDR3 has 13 residues. This CDR3 is CASCETLYNEQFF. DNA for the CDR3: TGTGCCAGCTGTGAGACACTATACAATGAGCAGTTCTTC.

V and J are TRBV7-2 and TRBJ2-1; 8 bases are a match to TRBD1. J gave up 8 bases and V 8 bases, and 11 bases lay outside the gene matches. Germline V gene lookup returns CDR1 SGHTA and CDR2 FQGNSA. The CDR3 extends over 14 amino acids. CDR3 nucleotide sequence: TGTGCCAGCTCCACTTATTCAGGGGGCGATGAGCAGTTCTTC. Protein sequence: CASSTYSGGDEQFF. The entire variable domain, with the rest obtained from reference TRBV7-2 and TRBJ2-1, is as follows: GAGVSQSPSNKVTEKGKDVELRCDPISGHTALYWYRQSLGQGLEFLIYFQGNSAPDKSGLPSDRFSAERTGGSVSTLTIQRTQQEDSAVYLCASSTYSGGDEQFFGPGTRLTVL.

The sample holds a few counts of this clonotype. J is TRBJ2-2 and V is TRBV30; 9 nucleotides line up with TRBD1. Germline V CDR1 and CDR2: GTSNPN, SVGIG (reference sequence). The CDR3 extends over 15 amino acids. Germline trimming cut 1 base from V and 8 bases from J; bases unmatched to any gene: 8. The CDR3, as DNA: TGTGCCTGGAGTGCCGGGACAGGGAGGGCTGGGGAGCTGTTTTTT. Amino acids: CAWSAGTGRAGELFF.

This clonotype was recorded a few times. The CDR3 loop reads CASSLALNGLMNTEAFF. The CDR3 DNA sequence: TGCGCCAGCAGCCTGGCACTGAATGGACTAATGAACACTGAAGCTTTCTTT. J is TRBJ1-1 and V is TRBV4-3; D not certain. This CDR3 spans 17 amino acids. V gave up 4 bases and J gave up 0 bases, with 18 bases separating them. Germline CDR1 and CDR2: LGHNA and YSLEER.

The gene calls are TRBV5-1 and TRBJ1-6; no clear D. This CDR3 is built from 14 residues. V lost 2 bases to trimming and J lost 7 bases, with 10 bases between them. From germline, CDR1 is SGHRS and CDR2 YFSETQ. The CDR3: CASSFSGPNSPLHF. The DNA for the CDR3 is TGCGCCAGCAGCTTCTCAGGCCCCAATTCACCCCTCCACTTT.

This clonotype appeared many times. V gene TRBV12-3 or TRBV12-4 combines with J gene TRBJ2-5, with a possible D match to TRBD2 (5 bases). CDR3 size: 13 residues. V lost 4 bases and J 5 bases, leaving 11 bases between the germline ends. CDR3: CASSSNSVETQYF. The DNA for the CDR3 is TGTGCCAGCAGTTCAAATAGCGTGGAGACCCAGTACTTC.

J is TRBJ2-5 and V is TRBV3-1; 11 bases map to TRBD1. Germline trimming cut 4 bases from V and 2 bases from J; bases unmatched to any gene: 3. CDR3 length: 15 amino acids. Germline V lookup: CDR1 LGHDT, CDR2 YNNKEL (reference sequence). Written as DNA, the CDR3 is TGTGCCAGCAGCCCTAGGGACAGGGGGCAAGAGACCCAGTACTTC. This gives the protein CASSPRDRGQETQYF.

This clonotype was found a few times. The chain combines TRBV7-2 with TRBJ2-7; 9 bases agree with TRBD1. CDR1 and CDR2 (germline): SGHTA, FQGNSA. CDR3 size: 19 residues. V dropped 6 bases and J dropped 2; count of bases not matched to a gene: 20. The CDR3 nucleotides read TGTGCCAGCAGAACCGCCTCGATCGTCCGGGACAGGGATCCCTACGAGCAGTACTTC. Its protein is CASRTASIVRDRDPYEQYF.

In this sample, this clonotype turned up a few times. The CDR3 loop is CASTPWGGQATDTQYF. In DNA, the CDR3 is TGTGCCAGCACCCCTTGGGGGGGGCAGGCCACAGATACGCAGTATTTT. This chain joins TRBV7-2 and TRBJ2-3; tentatively, D is TRBD2 (7 bases). Trimming took off 7 bases at V and 2 bases at J, with 19 bases between the two ends. This CDR3 is built from 16 residues. Germline CDR1 is SGHTA and CDR2 is FQGNSA.

This clonotype has just a few counts. The CDR3 loop is CSVVGLGGTDTQYF. The CDR3, as DNA: TGCAGCGTTGTTGGACTAGGCGGCACAGATACGCAGTATTTT. This chain uses TRBV29-1 with TRBJ2-3; 7 nucleotides agree with TRBD2. The trim removed 4 bases at V and 1 base at J, leaving 5 bases unmatched. The CDR3 has 14 residues. Per germline, CDR1 SQVTM and CDR2 ANQGSEA.

The V call is TRBV27, the J call TRBJ1-1, with D uncertain. The CDR3 runs to 14 residues. Trimming shortened V by 3 bases and J by 4 bases, and 12 bases separated the two germline ends. Germline loops: CDR1 MNHEY, CDR2 SMNVEV (reference sequence). The chain's CDR3 is CASSLKRDGTEAFF. The CDR3 coding sequence is TGTGCCAGCAGTTTGAAGAGGGATGGCACTGAAGCTTTCTTT.

The chain joins TRBV6-5 to TRBJ2-5; D gene uncertain. The CDR3 sequence is 13 residues long. The V end lost 7 bases, the J end lost 5 bases, and 14 bases lay between the germline ends. The V gene's germline CDR1 is MNHEY and CDR2 SVGAGI. CDR3 amino acids: CASIHRLGETQYF. The CDR3 DNA reads TGTGCCAGCATCCATCGGTTGGGGGAGACCCAGTACTTC.

This chain links TRBV6-6 with TRBJ2-3; 7 bases align to TRBD2. V was clipped by 5 bases and J by 6 bases; unmatched bases: 8. The CDR3 extends over 14 amino acids. In germline, CDR1 is MNHNY, CDR2 SVGAGI (reference sequence). This CDR3 reads CASSRTSEADTQYF. CDR3 nucleotides: TGTGCCAGCAGTAGGACTAGTGAGGCCGATACGCAGTATTTT.

The V gene is TRBV6-2 or TRBV6-3, the J gene TRBJ2-1, with 7 nucleotides matching TRBD1. The germline V gene encodes CDR1 MNHEY and CDR2 SVGEGT. The CDR3 has 13 amino acids. Losses at the gene ends were 10 bases for V and 9 bases for J; bases not matched to a gene: 12. The CDR3, as DNA: TGTGCCACAGAACTCGGACAGGCCGGTGAGCAGTTCTTC. Amino acids: CATELGQAGEQFF.

This clonotype showed up just a few times. The gene calls are TRBV12-3 or TRBV12-4 and TRBJ1-5; D may be TRBD1 (6 bases). Trimming pared 6 bases from V and 4 bases from J, leaving 10 bases between. The CDR3 spans 13 residues. The CDR3 reads CASRTQGNQPQHF. In DNA, the CDR3 is TGTGCCAGCAGGACACAGGGTAATCAGCCCCAGCATTTT.

This clonotype was seen a few times. J is TRBJ1-2 and V is TRBV5-1; D ambiguous. This CDR3 contains 15 residues. Trimming pared 0 bases from V and 6 bases from J, leaving 15 bases between. CDR1 and CDR2 from the germline V gene are SGHRS and YFSETQ. The CDR3 DNA follows: TGCGCCAGCAGCTTGGAGGCAGACCCCAGGCATGGCTACACCTTC. This sequence encodes CASSLEADPRHGYTF. The variable domain in full, with the rest retrieved from reference TRBV5-1 and TRBJ1-2, is KAGVTQTPRYLIKTRGQQVTLSCSPISGHRSVSWYQQTPGQGLQFLFEYFSETQRNKGNFPGRFSGRQFSNSRSEMNVSTLELGDSALYLCASSLEADPRHGYTFGSGTRLTVV.

The CDR3 DNA reads TGTGCCAGCAGTCTAGGCAGCTGGGGGGGGAGCGCTGAAGCTTTCTTT. This sequence encodes CASSLGSWGGSAEAFF. The rearrangement joins TRBV6-5 to TRBJ1-1, with D perhaps TRBD1 (5 bases). The CDR3 spans 16 residues. The germline V and J ends were trimmed by 5 bases and 6 bases, with 22 bases remaining between them. Germline CDR1 and CDR2: MNHEY and SVGAGI.

This chain uses TRBV5-1 with TRBJ1-2; D is possibly TRBD1 (5 bases). The CDR3 covers 15 residues. Per the germline V gene, CDR1 is SGHRS and CDR2 is YFSETQ. Trimming removed 2 bases from V and 0 bases from J, with 11 bases in between. The CDR3 here is CASSFAGRTNYGYTF. The CDR3 nucleotides are TGCGCCAGCAGCTTCGCGGGACGGACTAACTATGGCTACACCTTC. The full variable domain, its missing parts supplied by reference TRBV5-1 and TRBJ1-2, is KAGVTQTPRYLIKTRGQQVTLSCSPISGHRSVSWYQQTPGQGLQFLFEYFSETQRNKGNFPGRFSGRQFSNSRSEMNVSTLELGDSALYLCASSFAGRTNYGYTFGSGTRLTVV.

This clonotype was counted only a few times. The chain has TRBV5-1 and TRBJ2-1; TRBD1 agrees at 8 bases. V shed 4 bases, J shed 2 bases, and the junction held 8 bases outside the gene matches. CDR1 and CDR2 from the germline V gene are SGHRS and YFSETQ. This CDR3 has 16 residues. CDR3 nucleotides: TGCGCCAGCAGCGCTCTGACAGGGGTCCCCTACAATGAGCAGTTCTTC. Translated: CASSALTGVPYNEQFF. Supplemented by reference TRBV5-1 and TRBJ2-1, the full variable domain reads KAGVTQTPRYLIKTRGQQVTLSCSPISGHRSVSWYQQTPGQGLQFLFEYFSETQRNKGNFPGRFSGRQFSNSRSEMNVSTLELGDSALYLCASSALTGVPYNEQFFGPGTRLTVL.

This clonotype occurred a few times. CDR3 amino acids: CSNSRQISTDTQYF. The CDR3 nucleotides read TGCAGCAATTCCAGACAGATTAGCACAGATACGCAGTATTTT. The chain employs TRBV29-1 and TRBJ2-3, with D tentatively TRBD1 (5 bases). Germline V lookup: CDR1 SQVTM, CDR2 ANQGSEA. The CDR3 is made up of 14 amino acids. The germline V and J ends were trimmed by 8 bases and 0 bases, with 15 bases remaining between them.

This clonotype was counted between two and nine times. The rearrangement joins TRBV6-5 to TRBJ1-6; a weak D match, TRBD1 (5 bases). Germline CDR1 reads MNHEY; CDR2 reads SVGAGI. The CDR3 consists of 15 residues. V lost 0 bases to trimming and J lost 10 bases, with 13 bases between them. The CDR3 region is CASSYSRGLPSPLHF. The CDR3, as DNA: TGTGCCAGCAGTTACTCGAGGGGCCTTCCCTCACCCCTCCACTTT.